Given below is one T cell receptor beta chain in context. Sequencing used immunoSEQ multiplex PCR; TCRdb keeps in-frame clones, though not all of them. Seen here are over 150,000 clones, roughly 87% observed once, and the top ten hold less than 5%. Germline CDR1 reads SGHNT; CDR2 reads YYREEE (reference sequence). This CDR3 is 18 amino acids long. The J segment lost 4 bases and the V segment lost 5 bases, leaving 17 bases of the junction unmatched. This sample was included in a study of blood T cell repertoires in COVID-19. V gene TRBV5-4 combines with J gene TRBJ1-3; TRBD1 matches at 8 bases. The clonotype comes from a woman aged 55 to 70 who had recovered from COVID-19. Sequencing input: peripheral blood. Here the CDR3 reads CASSSGRQGQDRGNTIYF. CDR3 bases: TGTGCCAGCAGTTCCGGCCGACAGGGACAGGACCGGGGAAACACCATATATTTT.